This note documents a single TCR beta chain sequence. Survey level was the resolution at which the v3.0 immunoSEQ assay ran. Profiled with immunoSEQ multiplex PCR; TCRdb holds only in-frame clones, not every one. The data contain about 12,000 clones, approximately 79% of them singletons. With 7 bases clipped from V and 1 base from J, the junction kept 5 bases outside the gene matches. The germline V gene has CDR1 SNHLY and CDR2 FYNNEI. The CDR3 runs to 15 residues. Every specimen provided roughly 0.9-10 million cryopreserved PBMC before DNA extraction took place. The data belong to a study of long-term antiretroviral therapy in people with HIV. As for the study in general: Earliest sampling preceded the 2015 immediate-ART recommendation by about a decade.

The sample was unsorted PBMCs, taken 0.8 years before starting antiretroviral therapy. The genes are TRBV2 and TRBJ2-2, with 8 nucleotides matching TRBD2. The sequence was obtained from a middle-aged woman with HIV. This CDR3 is CASTLLAENTGELFF. CDR3 sequence (DNA): TGTGCCAGCACCCTACTAGCGGAGAACACCGGGGAGCTGTTTTTT.